The rows below give T cell receptor beta chains drawn from one sample of a study of blood T cell repertoires in COVID-19. Data came from immunoSEQ multiplex PCR; TCRdb stores just in-frame clones and leaves some out. The sample holds 60,000 to 80,000 clones, around 90% seen once. Sequenced material: peripheral blood. The receptors were sampled from a human donor in a cohort sampled during active COVID-19. The CDR3 runs from the conserved cysteine through the conserved F or W.

V,J,CDR3
TRBV6-2/TRBV6-3,TRBJ2-5,CASSSDRVPLRTQYF
TRBV9,TRBJ2-2,CASSVGGRMTGGTGELFF
TRBV19,TRBJ2-5,CASSIRVWVTEETQYF
TRBV2,TRBJ1-1,CASKMGLVTNTEAFF
TRBV3-1/TRBV3-2,TRBJ2-7,CASSQAGTGVTYEQYF
TRBV19,TRBJ2-7,CASNNQGRTYEQYF
TRBV10-3,TRBJ2-2,CAITGERVTGELFF
TRBV9,TRBJ2-3,CASSGQGATQYF
TRBV19,TRBJ2-5,CASSGTAQETQYF
TRBV19,TRBJ2-2,CASSSQPGAGELFF
TRBV18,TRBJ1-2,CASSRTVNYGYTF
TRBV15,TRBJ2-2,CATSRGGGELFF
TRBV18,TRBJ1-6,CASSGTVDSPLHF
TRBV18,TRBJ2-7,CASSPGLVSYEQYF
TRBV28,TRBJ2-1,CASSRNSGTYNEQFF
TRBV6-5,TRBJ1-1,CASSLEGRGEAFF
TRBV5-8,TRBJ1-4,CASSGKFDRVREKLFF
TRBV5-1,TRBJ1-1,CASSSDRGVNTEAFF
TRBV11-1,TRBJ1-1,CASRLQQNTEAFF
TRBV6-5,TRBJ1-1,CASSIRTDDTEAFF
TRBV12-3/TRBV12-4,TRBJ2-5,CASSFRGGETQYF
TRBV10-3,TRBJ2-1,CAISGTGNDEQFF
TRBV7-8,TRBJ2-3,CASSPTGVRGVRTDTQYF
TRBV27,TRBJ1-1,CASRPGGGGTEAFF
TRBV2,TRBJ1-5,CASSGGRSNQPQHF
TRBV6-4,TRBJ2-5,CASSVEGNRAKETQYF
TRBV11-2,TRBJ2-3,CASRDSGGGTDTQYF
TRBV12-3/TRBV12-4,TRBJ2-1,CASRGEDDEQFF
TRBV3-1/TRBV3-2,TRBJ2-5,CASSQRVGETQYF
TRBV6-5,TRBJ2-5,CASSYGGGGGSTQYF
TRBV19,TRBJ2-7,CASSKGQGDGFSYEQYF
TRBV11-2,TRBJ2-2,CASSRDLEAGELFF
TRBV11-2,TRBJ1-6,CASSVSGQADSPLHF
TRBV11-2,TRBJ2-5,CASSLVGRGTETQYF
TRBV5-1,TRBJ1-1,CASSAGDREGTEAFF
TRBV6-4,TRBJ1-1,CASRITGTGGTEAFF
TRBV19,TRBJ1-2,CASSKPGTPYGYTF
TRBV7-2,TRBJ1-2,CASSLEVVGWDSYGYTF
TRBV28,TRBJ1-4,CASSTPRRVIEKLFF
TRBV29-1,TRBJ2-3,CSVEGTGTTTDTQYF
TRBV5-6,TRBJ1-1,CASSSSGGLEAFF
TRBV10-1,TRBJ2-6,CASFQRVFLANVLTF
TRBV11-2,TRBJ2-7,CASSPPRGATYEQYF
TRBV20-1,TRBJ2-7,CSARDRVEQYF
TRBV19,TRBJ2-3,CASSPRQGLSDTQYF
TRBV7-9,TRBJ2-7,CASSPRTGGPYEQYF
TRBV7-3,TRBJ2-1,CASSLNGRGNEQFF
TRBV7-9,TRBJ1-1,CASSIGQGEDTEAFF
TRBV12-3/TRBV12-4,TRBJ2-7,CASSGLAGYEQYF
TRBV18,TRBJ1-1,CASRYRGHSNTEAFF
TRBV7-3,TRBJ2-1,CASSSQGTSGSYNEQFF
TRBV13,TRBJ2-1,CASSHDRLADNEQFF
TRBV20-1,TRBJ2-7,CSASRPGGSYEQYF
TRBV9,TRBJ2-4,CASSGLAGESNIQYF